This T cell receptor (beta chain) was profiled in a study of blood T cell repertoires in COVID-19. Background on the study: The study drew acute and convalescent COVID-19 samples from the United States, Italy and Spain. Sources were T cells, B-cell-depleted T cells, or PBMCs; the material itself was cDNA or gDNA.

Source study methods: Estimation of nucleated cell counts was performed using reference gene primer amplification. TCRdb's table, derived via immunoSEQ multiplex PCR, lists solely in-frame clones and lacks some. Clonal size and the V and J genes are those of that table, whereas D and trimming came from the DNA. The data show 110,000 or so clones, over 70% seen once. The germline V gene has CDR1 MNHEY and CDR2 SMNVEV (reference sequence). Trimming cost V 7 bases and J 3 bases, with 15 bases left between them. The CDR3 length is 14 residues. The genes are TRBV27 and TRBJ1-1; D perhaps matches TRBD1 (6 bases). Sequencing was performed on peripheral blood. This receptor was obtained from a human donor in a cohort sampled during active or convalescent COVID-19. The CDR3 region has the DNA TGTGCCAGCAAGCCGTGGGGGCGAGACACTGAAGCTTTCTTT. Encoded protein: CASKPWGRDTEAFF.